Sequencing of this T cell receptor (delta chain) was carried out in a study of gamma-delta T cells after stem cell transplantation. TCRdb called clones anew from the RT-PCR reads with CATT. There are 11,000 or so delta-chain clones in the sample; under 45% occur only once, and 2.5% to 3.5% lies in the top ten. Germline values: CDR1 TVYSNPD, CDR2 GDNSRS (reference sequence). The trim removed 4 bases at V and 0 bases at J, leaving 30 bases unmatched. The CDR3 is 22 amino acids. The specimen sequenced was gamma-delta T cells. The rearrangement joins TRDV3 to TRDJ1; 9 nucleotides line up with TRDD3. This TCR was sampled from a human donor. It is not recorded whose cells these are; they may come from a transplant donor. The CDR3 DNA is TGTGCCTCCCACTTCCTATTCCACTTGGGGGATAGCGCGGGTCCTTACACCGATAAACTCATCTTT. As protein: CASHFLFHLGDSAGPYTDKLIF.